This entry concerns a single T cell receptor (beta chain). Its antigen is still unknown. The data stem from a study of vaccination and CD4 T cells after COVID-19. Germline CDR1 and CDR2: SGHTA and FQGNSA. The CDR3 consists of 13 residues. V shed 4 bases, J shed 6 bases, and the junction held 3 bases outside the gene matches. Sequenced with the Oncomine TCR Beta short-read assay was DNA taken from cultured CD4+ T cells. TCRdb recomputed calls from the PCR reads with MiXCR, one row per CDR3 protein. Among roughly 18,000 distinct CDR3 sequences listed, 50% to 65% were seen once. Treatment of the sample: roughly 10-day PBMC culture with coronavirus spike peptide pools or control peptides (ViraFEST assay).

V gene TRBV7-2 combines with J gene TRBJ2-3; TRBD1 matches at 8 bases. Input material: CD4+ T cells from blood, cultured in vitro. The clonotype comes from a human donor who had recovered from COVID-19. The CDR3, as DNA: TGTGCCAGCAGCTCAGGGACAGGTGATACGCAGTATTTT. Its translation is CASSSGTGDTQYF.